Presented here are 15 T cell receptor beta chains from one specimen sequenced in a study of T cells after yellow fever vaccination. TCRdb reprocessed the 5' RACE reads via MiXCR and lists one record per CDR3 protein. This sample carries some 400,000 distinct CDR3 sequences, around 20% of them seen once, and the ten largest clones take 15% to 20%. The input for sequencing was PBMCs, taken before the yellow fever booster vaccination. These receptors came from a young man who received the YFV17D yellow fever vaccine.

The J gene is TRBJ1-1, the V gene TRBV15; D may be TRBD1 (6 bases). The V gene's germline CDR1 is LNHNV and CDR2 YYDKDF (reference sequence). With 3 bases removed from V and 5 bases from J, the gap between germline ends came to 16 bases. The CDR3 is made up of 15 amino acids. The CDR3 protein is CATSSIMTGQTEAFF. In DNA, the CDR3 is TGTGCCACCAGCAGTATAATGACAGGACAAACTGAAGCTTTCTTT. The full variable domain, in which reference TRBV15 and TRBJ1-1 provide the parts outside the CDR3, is DAMVIQNPRYQVTQFGKPVTLSCSQTLNHNVMYWYQQKSSQAPKLLFHYYDKDFNNEADTPDNFQSRRPNTSFCFLDIRSPGLGDTAMYLCATSSIMTGQTEAFFGQGTRLTVV.

The CDR3 reads CASSYIGGTGNYEQYF. DNA of the CDR3: TGTGCCAGCAGTTACATTGGCGGGACAGGGAACTACGAGCAGTACTTC. The V and J genes are TRBV6-6 and TRBJ2-7; TRBD1 aligns across 9 bases. Germline trimming cut 2 bases from V and 3 bases from J; bases unmatched to any gene: 8. CDR3 length: 16 residues. CDR1 and CDR2 from the germline V gene are MNHNY and SVGAGI (reference sequence).

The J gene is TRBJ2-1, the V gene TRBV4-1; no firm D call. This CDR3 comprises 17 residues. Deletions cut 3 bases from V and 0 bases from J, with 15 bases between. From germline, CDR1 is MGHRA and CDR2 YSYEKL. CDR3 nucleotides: TGCGCCAGCAGCCACGGTAGGGTCCGGAGCTCCTACAATGAGCAGTTCTTC. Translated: CASSHGRVRSSYNEQFF.

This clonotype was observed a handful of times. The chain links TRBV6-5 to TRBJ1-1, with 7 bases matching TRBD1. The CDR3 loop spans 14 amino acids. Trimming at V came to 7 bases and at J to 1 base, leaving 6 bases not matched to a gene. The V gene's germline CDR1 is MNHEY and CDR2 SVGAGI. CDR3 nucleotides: TGTGCCAGCATTCCTGACAGGGCGAACACTGAAGCTTTCTTT. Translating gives CASIPDRANTEAFF.

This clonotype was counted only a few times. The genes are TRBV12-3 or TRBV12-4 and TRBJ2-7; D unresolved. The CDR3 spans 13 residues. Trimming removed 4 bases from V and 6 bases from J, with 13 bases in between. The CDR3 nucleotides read TGTGCCAGCAGTTCCGGACGAATCGGCGAGCAGTACTTC. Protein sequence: CASSSGRIGEQYF.

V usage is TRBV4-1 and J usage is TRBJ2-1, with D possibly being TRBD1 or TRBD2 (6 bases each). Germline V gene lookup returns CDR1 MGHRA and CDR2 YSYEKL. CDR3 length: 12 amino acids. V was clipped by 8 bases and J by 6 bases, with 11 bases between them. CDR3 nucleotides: TGCGCCAGCGCCGGGGGCCGCAATGAGCAGTTCTTC. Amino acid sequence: CASAGGRNEQFF.

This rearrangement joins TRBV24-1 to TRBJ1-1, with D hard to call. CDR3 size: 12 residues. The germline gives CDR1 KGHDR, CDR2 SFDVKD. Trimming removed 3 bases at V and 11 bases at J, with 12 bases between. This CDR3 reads CATSDGVGRAFF. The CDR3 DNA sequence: TGTGCCACCAGTGATGGGGTAGGGCGGGCTTTCTTT.

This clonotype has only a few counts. The CDR3 bases are TGTGCCAGCAGCTTCCGCAAGCCTGAAGAGACCCAGTACTTC. Protein sequence: CASSFRKPEETQYF. V gene TRBV11-2 combines with J gene TRBJ2-5, with no clear D. This CDR3 contains 14 residues. Germline CDR1 is SGHAT and CDR2 is FQNNGV. V was clipped by 3 bases and J by 3 bases, with 11 bases between them.

Here the CDR3 reads CASLYQEIIGELFF. CDR3 sequence (DNA): TGTGCCAGCTTATACCAGGAGATAATCGGGGAGCTGTTTTTT. This chain joins TRBV2 and TRBJ2-2; D is unclear. Trimming shortened V by 8 bases and J by 7 bases, and 17 bases separated the two germline ends. The CDR3 has 14 residues. The germline CDR1 and CDR2 sequences are SNHLY and FYNNEI.

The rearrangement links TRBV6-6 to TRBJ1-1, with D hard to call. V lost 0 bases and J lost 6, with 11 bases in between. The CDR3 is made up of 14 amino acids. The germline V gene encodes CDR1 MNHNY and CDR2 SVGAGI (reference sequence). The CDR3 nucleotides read TGTGCCAGCAGTTACTCGACTGCCCGGGCTGAAGCTTTCTTT. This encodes CASSYSTARAEAFF.

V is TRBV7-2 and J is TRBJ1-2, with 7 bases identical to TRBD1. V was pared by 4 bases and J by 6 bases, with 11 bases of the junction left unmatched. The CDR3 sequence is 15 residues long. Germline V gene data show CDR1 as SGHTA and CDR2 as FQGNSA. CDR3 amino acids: CASSSIYGQDNGYTF. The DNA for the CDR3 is TGTGCCAGCAGCTCCATTTATGGACAGGATAATGGCTACACCTTC.

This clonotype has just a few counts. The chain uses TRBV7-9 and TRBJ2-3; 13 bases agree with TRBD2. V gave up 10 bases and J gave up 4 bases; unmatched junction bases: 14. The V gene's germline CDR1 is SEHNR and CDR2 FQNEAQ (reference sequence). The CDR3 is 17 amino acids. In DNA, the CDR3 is TGTGCCACCCGAGCACCCGCGACTAGCGGGGGGCCAGATACGCAGTATTTT. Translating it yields CATRAPATSGGPDTQYF.

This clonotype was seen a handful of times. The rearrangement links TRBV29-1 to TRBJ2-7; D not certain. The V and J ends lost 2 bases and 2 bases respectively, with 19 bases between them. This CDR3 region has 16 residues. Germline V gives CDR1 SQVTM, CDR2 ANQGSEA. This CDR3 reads CSVELGVTMETYEQYF. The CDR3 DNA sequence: TGCAGCGTTGAATTAGGTGTGACAATGGAAACCTACGAGCAGTACTTC.

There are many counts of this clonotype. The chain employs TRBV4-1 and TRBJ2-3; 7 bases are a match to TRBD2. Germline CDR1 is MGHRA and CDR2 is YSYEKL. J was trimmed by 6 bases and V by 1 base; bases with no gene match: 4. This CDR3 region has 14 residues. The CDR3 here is CASSQVGAGDTQYF. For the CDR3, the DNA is TGCGCCAGCAGCCAAGTCGGAGCGGGGGATACGCAGTATTTT.

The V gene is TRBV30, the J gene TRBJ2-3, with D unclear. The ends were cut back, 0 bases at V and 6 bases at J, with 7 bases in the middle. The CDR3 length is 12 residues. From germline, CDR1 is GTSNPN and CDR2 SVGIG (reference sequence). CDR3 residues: CAWSVRSDTQYF. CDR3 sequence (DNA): TGTGCCTGGAGTGTACGTTCCGATACGCAGTATTTT.